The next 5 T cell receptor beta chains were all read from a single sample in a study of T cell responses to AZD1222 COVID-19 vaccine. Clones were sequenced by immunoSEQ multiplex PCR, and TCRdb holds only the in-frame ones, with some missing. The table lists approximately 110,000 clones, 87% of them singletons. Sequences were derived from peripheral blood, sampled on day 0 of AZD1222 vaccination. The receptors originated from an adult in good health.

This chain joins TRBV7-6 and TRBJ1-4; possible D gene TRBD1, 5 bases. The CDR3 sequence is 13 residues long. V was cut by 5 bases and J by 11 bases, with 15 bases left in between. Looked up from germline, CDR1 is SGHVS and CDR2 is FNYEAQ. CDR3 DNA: TGTGCCAGCAGCCCCCCCGGGGGGGAGAAACTGTTTTTT. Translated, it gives CASSPPGGEKLFF.

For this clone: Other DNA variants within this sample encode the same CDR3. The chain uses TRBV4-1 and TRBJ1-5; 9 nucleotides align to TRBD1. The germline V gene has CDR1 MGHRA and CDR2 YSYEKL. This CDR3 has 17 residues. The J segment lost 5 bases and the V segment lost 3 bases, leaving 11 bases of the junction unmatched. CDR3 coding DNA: TGCGCCAGCAGCCACAAAAGGACGACAGGGGGGGATCAGCCCCAGCATTTT. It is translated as CASSHKRTTGGDQPQHF.

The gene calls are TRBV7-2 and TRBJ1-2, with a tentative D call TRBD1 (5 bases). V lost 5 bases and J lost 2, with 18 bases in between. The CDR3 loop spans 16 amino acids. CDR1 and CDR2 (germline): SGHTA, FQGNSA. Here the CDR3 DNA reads TGTGCCAGCAGCCCAAGTGACAGAGGGACGAACTATGGCTACACCTTC. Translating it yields CASSPSDRGTNYGYTF.

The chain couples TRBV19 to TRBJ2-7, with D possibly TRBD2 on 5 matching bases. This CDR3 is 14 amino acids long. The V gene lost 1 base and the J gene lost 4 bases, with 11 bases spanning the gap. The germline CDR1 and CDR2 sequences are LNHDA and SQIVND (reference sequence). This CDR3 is CASSIGTAEYEQYF. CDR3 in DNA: TGTGCCAGTAGTATAGGGACTGCCGAGTACGAGCAGTACTTC.

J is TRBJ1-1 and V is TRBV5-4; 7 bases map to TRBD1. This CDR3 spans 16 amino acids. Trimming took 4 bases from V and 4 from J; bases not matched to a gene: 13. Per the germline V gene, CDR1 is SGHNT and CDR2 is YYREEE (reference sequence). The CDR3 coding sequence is TGTGCCAGCAGCCCTCTTTCCGGGACAGACATCACTGAAGCTTTCTTT. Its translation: CASSPLSGTDITEAFF. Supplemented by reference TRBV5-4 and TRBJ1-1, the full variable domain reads ETGVTQSPTHLIKTRGQQVTLRCSSQSGHNTVSWYQQALGQGPQFIFQYYREEENGRGNFPPRFSGLQFPNYSSELNVNALELDDSALYLCASSPLSGTDITEAFFGQGTRLTVV.